This T cell receptor (beta chain) appears in the sequencing data of a study of T cells in Graves' hyperthyroidism and ophthalmopathy. This sample holds PBMCs from roughly 10 ml fresh peripheral blood. This clonotype was seen repeatedly, ten times or more. What it recognizes is unknown. The length of the CDR3 is 13 residues. From germline, CDR1 is SGHVS and CDR2 FQNEAQ. The germline V and J ends were trimmed by 6 bases and 1 base, with 9 bases remaining between them. Findings and caveats of the study: A model of 13 V-J features distinguished ophthalmopathy from stable hyperthyroidism.

RNA transcripts yielded amplified TCR beta CDR3 regions. Researchers ran a first-round RT-PCR on the TCR CDR3 using the HTBI primer set. A single record per CDR3 protein comes from TCRdb applying MiXCR to the multiplex PCR reads. The table has more than 600,000 distinct CDR3 sequences, about a sixth seen once; the top ten hold 8.4%. This rearrangement joins TRBV7-8 to TRBJ1-1; D remains unclear. What was sequenced was blood. The receptor was isolated from a man aged 18 to 29 with Graves' hyperthyroidism. For the CDR3, the DNA is TGTGCCAGCAGACGACATCAGAACACTGAAGCTTTCTTT. Its translation is CASRRHQNTEAFF.